These 5 T cell receptor beta chains were sequenced from one sample in a study of blood T cells in healthy people across ages (dated by TCRdb to about 2015). The protocol used for the library was 5' RACE. This sample was sequenced with an Illumina HiSeq 2500. The second PCR ran for about 7 to 11 cycles and used a J-beta primer mix along with a sample-barcoded 5' primer. In TCRdb, the public reads were trimmed at Q25 with fastp and aligned with MiXCR, with productive beta chains retained. Each entry is one CDR3 protein sequence, shown with its most common DNA and genes. Across this sample there are about 1,600,000 distinct CDR3 sequences, with 42% seen only once. The ten top clones hold roughly 8.2% of the sample. Sequences were obtained from blood. These TCRs come from a woman aged 18 to 35 in good health.

This clonotype showed up just a few times. This chain connects TRBV6-1 to TRBJ2-7; D is unresolved. The V and J ends lost 1 base and 11 bases respectively, with 9 bases between them. The CDR3 totals 11 residues. Per the germline V gene, CDR1 is MNHNS and CDR2 is SASEGT. This chain's CDR3 is CASSEGAAKYF. The CDR3, as DNA: TGTGCCAGCAGTGAAGGGGCGGCGAAGTACTTC.

This chain connects TRBV7-6 to TRBJ1-1; no reliable D call. The CDR3 runs 15 residues. Trimming shortened V by 1 base and J by 1 base, and 10 bases separated the two germline ends. Germline CDR1 is SGHVS and CDR2 is FNYEAQ. The CDR3 loop is CASSLEEGWNTEAFF. The DNA for the CDR3 is TGTGCCAGCAGCTTAGAAGAGGGATGGAACACTGAAGCTTTCTTT.

The chain employs TRBV5-1 and TRBJ1-5; D unclear. Germline values: CDR1 SGHRS, CDR2 YFSETQ. The CDR3 is made up of 15 amino acids. Trimming took 0 bases from V and 5 from J, leaving 12 bases between them. The CDR3 DNA is TGCGCCAGCAGCTTGGTCGTAGGCCCTGATCAGCCCCAGCATTTT. As protein: CASSLVVGPDQPQHF.

The chain couples TRBV6-6 to TRBJ1-2; TRBD1 is a possible D gene (6 bases). Trimming took off 8 bases at V and 7 bases at J, with 14 bases between the two ends. Germline CDR1 reads MNHNY; CDR2 reads SVGAGI (reference sequence). This CDR3 region has 12 residues. The CDR3 DNA follows: TGTGCCAGCGACCAGGGGAAGGTTGGCTACACCTTC. This sequence encodes CASDQGKVGYTF.

Only a few counts were recorded for this clonotype. V is TRBV7-2 and J is TRBJ2-7, with TRBD2 as a possible D gene (5 bases). The CDR3 has 18 residues. Germline V gives CDR1 SGHTA, CDR2 FQGNSA. Trimming stripped 5 bases from V and 0 bases from J, with 23 bases between. DNA for the CDR3: TGTGCCAGCAGCCATTCCCCCAAGGTAGCGCCCAGCTCCTACGAGCAGTACTTC. This encodes CASSHSPKVAPSSYEQYF.